This TCR beta chain appears in the sequencing data of a study of shared clonotypes between healthy human individuals. Clones were sequenced by immunoSEQ multiplex PCR, and TCRdb holds only the in-frame ones, with some missing. There are 2.3 million or so clones in the sample; over 85% occur only once, and under 0.45% lies in the top ten. The germline V gene has CDR1 SEHNR and CDR2 FQNEAQ (reference sequence). CDR3 length equals 16 residues. The junction had 4 bases not matched to a gene; V was cut back by 1 base and J by 2 bases. Sequencing was done on a sample of naive CD4+ T cells from PBMCs. Subset defined: CD45RA+ positively selected. The clonotype originates from a man younger than 30 in good health. Some clones in this sample may be carry-over from other donors' samples. The rearrangement links TRBV7-9 to TRBJ2-1, with 8 bases matching TRBD2. The CDR3 spells CASSLGQLAAYNEQFF. As DNA, the CDR3 is TGTGCCAGCAGCTTAGGACAACTAGCGGCCTACAATGAGCAGTTCTTC.